The entry below gives a single TCR beta chain sequence along with its context. Its target is unknown. The data originate from a study of beta chain features in type 1 diabetes. Points from the study as a whole: All four CD4+ subsets of Type 1 diabetes patients contained TCRB CDR3s that were moderately but significantly shorter.

The ends were cut back, 6 bases at V and 0 bases at J, with 6 bases in the middle. Per germline, CDR1 PRHDT and CDR2 FYEKMQ (reference sequence). The CDR3 sequence is 14 residues long. As every portion of the isolated RNA was reverse transcribed, the sequencing read expressed TCRB transcripts. Profiling relied on immunoSEQ multiplex PCR, and the TCRdb table lists in-frame clones only, not all of them. The sample consists of tens of thousands of clones, roughly half of them appearing once. The chain links TRBV13 to TRBJ2-6; D is undetermined. Sequenced input: Tregs from blood. This clonotype was obtained from a woman aged 40 to 50 with type 1 diabetes. The CDR3 bases are TGTGCCAGCAGTTGGAGCTCTGGGGCCAACGTCCTGACTTTC. Translated, it gives CASSWSSGANVLTF.